Following are 2 T cell receptor beta chains from one sample sequenced in a study of blood T cell repertoires in COVID-19. Produced via immunoSEQ multiplex PCR; TCRdb's table is partial and in-frame only. The data hold over 250,000 clones, with 89% observed a single time. The specimen was PBMCs or T cells enriched from blood (not recorded which). The receptors here all came from a woman aged 60-75 years who had recovered from COVID-19.

The chain couples TRBV12-3 or TRBV12-4 to TRBJ1-5; no reliable D call. The CDR3 runs 13 residues. V was cut by 3 bases and J by 5 bases, with 8 bases left in between. The CDR3 DNA sequence: TGTGCCAGCAGTTTGGAGACGGATCAGCCCCAGCATTTT. Translated, it gives CASSLETDQPQHF.

V and J are TRBV19 and TRBJ1-2; D unclear. CDR3 length: 14 amino acids. V was cut by 3 bases and J by 4 bases, with 12 bases left in between. In germline, CDR1 is LNHDA, CDR2 SQIVND (reference sequence). CDR3 nucleotides: TGTGCCAGTAGTATCCCTAGACTTTCCTATGGCTACACCTTC. Amino acids: CASSIPRLSYGYTF.